Here is one T cell receptor (beta chain) with its context. The data originate from a study of blood T cell repertoires in COVID-19. The V gene end was trimmed by 2 bases and the J gene end by 4 bases; junction bases not matched to a gene: 8. Germline V CDR1 and CDR2: MNHNS, SASEGT. This CDR3 has 16 amino acids. Original methodology: Counts of nucleated cells, estimated from reference gene primer amplification, were obtained. Sequencing used immunoSEQ multiplex PCR; TCRdb keeps in-frame clones, though not all of them. The V and J calls and clone size come from that table; D and trimming were worked out from the DNA. The sample shows 250,000 to 300,000 clones, around 84% of them seen only once.

The chain couples TRBV6-1 to TRBJ1-2; 9 nucleotides line up with TRBD1. This clonotype was sampled from a man aged 55 to 70 with acute or convalescent COVID-19. Sequencing was carried out using peripheral blood. The CDR3 nucleotides read TGTGCCAGCAGTGAAAAAAGGACAGGGGTGGTCTATGGCTACACCTTC. This codes for CASSEKRTGVVYGYTF.